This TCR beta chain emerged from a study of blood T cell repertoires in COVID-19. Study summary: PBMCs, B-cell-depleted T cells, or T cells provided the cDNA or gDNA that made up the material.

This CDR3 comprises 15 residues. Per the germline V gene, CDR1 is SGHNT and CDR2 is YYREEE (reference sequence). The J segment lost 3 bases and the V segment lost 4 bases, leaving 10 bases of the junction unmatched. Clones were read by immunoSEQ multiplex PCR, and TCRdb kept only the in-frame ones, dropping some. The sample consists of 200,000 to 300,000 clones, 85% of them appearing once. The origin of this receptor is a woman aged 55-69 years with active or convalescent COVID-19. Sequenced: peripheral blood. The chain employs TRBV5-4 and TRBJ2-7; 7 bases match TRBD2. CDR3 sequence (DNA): TGTGCCAGCAGCCCGACTAGCTCAAACCACTACGAGCAGTACTTC. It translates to CASSPTSSNHYEQYF.